This T cell receptor beta chain stems from a study of spatial heterogeneity in lung cancer. General study points: The study found that expanded intratumoral alpha and beta TCR counts tracked tumor mutation counts.

The V gene's germline CDR1 is MGHRA and CDR2 YSYEKL. Trimming took 1 base from V and 6 from J; bases not matched to a gene: 11. CDR3 length: 18 residues. Stated time point: sample taken at primary tumor resection. The donor group consisted of around 70 patients who had untreated, early-stage non-small cell lung cancer. On this clonotype: Its antigen remains unidentified.

MiXCR, applied by TCRdb to the 5' RACE reads, yields one record per CDR3 protein. The sample yields about 100,000 distinct CDR3 sequences, 3.5% to 5% seen once. The material sequenced was lung tumor tissue, taken at surgery. This clonotype was obtained from a male donor with early-stage non-small cell lung cancer. The rearrangement joins TRBV4-1 to TRBJ2-3; 12 nucleotides match TRBD2. DNA for the CDR3: TGCGCCAGCAGCCAAGTCCCCGGACTAGCGGGGCCATCGGATACGCAGTATTTT. This translates into CASSQVPGLAGPSDTQYF.